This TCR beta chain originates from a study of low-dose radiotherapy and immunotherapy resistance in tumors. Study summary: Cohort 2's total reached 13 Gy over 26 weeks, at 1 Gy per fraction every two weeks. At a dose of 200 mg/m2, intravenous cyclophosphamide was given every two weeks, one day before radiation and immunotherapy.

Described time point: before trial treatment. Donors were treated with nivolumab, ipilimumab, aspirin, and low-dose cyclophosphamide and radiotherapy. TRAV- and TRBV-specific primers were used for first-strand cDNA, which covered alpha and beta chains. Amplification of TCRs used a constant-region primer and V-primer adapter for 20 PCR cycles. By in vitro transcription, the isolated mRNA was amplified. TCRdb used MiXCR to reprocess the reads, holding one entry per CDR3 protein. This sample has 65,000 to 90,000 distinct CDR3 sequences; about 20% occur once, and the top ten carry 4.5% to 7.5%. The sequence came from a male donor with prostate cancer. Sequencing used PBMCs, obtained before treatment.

The CDR3 nucleotides are TGTGCCAGCAGCTTGGAGTCCAGGGGGAGCAGTGCTACGCAGTATTTT. Translation gives CASSLESRGSSATQYF. The rearrangement links TRBV5-4 to TRBJ2-3; 7 positions match TRBD1. Trimming cost V 0 bases and J 8 bases; bases outside gene matches: 12. CDR1 and CDR2 from the germline V gene are SGHNT and YYREEE (reference sequence). CDR3 size: 16 residues.